These T cell receptor beta chains were read from a single sample in a study of T cell responses to AZD1222 COVID-19 vaccine. The assay was immunoSEQ multiplex PCR, and TCRdb's table has in-frame clones only and misses some. The table has about 140,000 clones, about 89% seen once. The sample here was peripheral blood, taken on day 0 of AZD1222 vaccination. These receptors originate from an adult in good health. CDR3s include the opening cysteine and the closing phenylalanine or tryptophan. A D gene is named only where the DNA matches it firmly. Clone size, where shown, is once, few, many, or a class for clones that have expanded.

D	V	J	size	DNA	CDR3
NA	TRBV12-3/TRBV12-4	TRBJ2-3	NA	TGTGCCAGCAGTTCCCTAGCTCTAGCGCAGTATTTT	CASSSLALAQYF
NA	TRBV6-6	TRBJ1-1	NA	TGTGCCAGCAGTTACGACGGGACGGCGAACACTGAAGCTTTCTTT	CASSYDGTANTEAFF
NA	TRBV7-8	TRBJ1-5	NA	TGTGCCAGCAGCTTATTCGGCCAGCCCCAGCATTTT	CASSLFGQPQHF
NA	TRBV11-2	TRBJ1-1	NA	TGTGCCAGCAGCTTAGAGGTGGCTCTCACTGAAGCTTTCTTT	CASSLEVALTEAFF
NA	TRBV20-1	TRBJ1-2	NA	TGCAGTGCGGGGGTAGGCTACACCTTC	CSAGVGYTF
TRBD1	TRBV19	TRBJ1-5	NA	TGTGCCAGTAGTACCACTACAGGGGCTAATCAGCCCCAGCATTTT	CASSTTTGANQPQHF
NA	TRBV28	TRBJ2-2	NA	TGTGCCAGCAGCCCTAAGCGACAGCCCGGGGAGCTGTTTTTT	CASSPKRQPGELFF
NA	TRBV18	TRBJ1-1	NA	TGTGCCAGCTCACCCATTATTCGTTGGGAGGGGCCCCCATCCTTGAACACTGAAGCTTTCTTT	CASSPIIRWEGPPSLNTEAFF
NA	TRBV6-2/TRBV6-3	TRBJ2-3	NA	TGTGCCAGCAGTTTTAGCCCCGGAAAGCCGGGATCTAGCACAGATACGCAGTATTTT	CASSFSPGKPGSSTDTQYF
NA	TRBV4-1	TRBJ1-2	NA	TGCGCCAGCAGTCGTAGCCCAGAGTCATATGGCTACACCTTC	CASSRSPESYGYTF
NA	TRBV28	TRBJ1-6	NA	TGTGCCAGCAGTTTTATGACTCGGCAGTTAGATAATTCACCCCTCCACTTT	CASSFMTRQLDNSPLHF
NA	TRBV27	TRBJ2-5	NA	TGTGCCAGCAGTAGAAGGGGGTTGGGCAACCAAGAGACCCAGTACTTC	CASSRRGLGNQETQYF
NA	TRBV9	TRBJ2-1	NA	TGTGCCAGCAGCGTCGCTCCGGGAGCCCCTCAGGAGCAGTTCTTC	CASSVAPGAPQEQFF
NA	TRBV7-3	TRBJ2-3	NA	TGTGCCAGCAGCGTAACAGATACGCAGTATTTT	CASSVTDTQYF
NA	TRBV5-1	TRBJ1-4	NA	TGCGCCAGCAGAGGAGGCCCCAAGCAAATTGATGAAAAACTGTTTTTT	CASRGGPKQIDEKLFF
TRBD1	TRBV6-1	TRBJ1-2	NA	TGTGCCAGCAGTGATGTCAGGGGGTTCTATGGCTACACCTTC	CASSDVRGFYGYTF
NA	TRBV11-2	TRBJ1-6	once	TGTGCCAGCAGCTTGCGACCCGTGTACACGGCCCTCCACTTT	CASSLRPVYTALHF
NA	TRBV18	TRBJ1-4	once	TGTGCCAGCTCAGGAGAGGGGAGAAAACTGTTTTTT	CASSGEGRKLFF
NA	TRBV28	TRBJ2-6	NA	TGTGCCAGCAGTTCCCACGACAGCTCTGGGGCCAACGTCCTGACTTTC	CASSSHDSSGANVLTF
TRBD2	TRBV2	TRBJ2-7	NA	TGTGCCAGCAGCCCCACTAGCGGGGTAAATCTCTACGAGCAGTACTTC	CASSPTSGVNLYEQYF
TRBD2	TRBV3-1/TRBV3-2	TRBJ2-2	NA	TGTGCCAGCAGCCAAGCTACCGGACTAGCGGGGATTACCGGGGAGCTGTTTTTT	CASSQATGLAGITGELFF
NA	TRBV6-5	TRBJ1-6	NA	TGTGCCAGCAGTTTACAGGAGAATTCACCCCTCCACTTT	CASSLQENSPLHF
NA	TRBV19	TRBJ2-2	once	TGTGCCAGTAGGATCCCTCAAGGCCGGCAGTCGAACACCGGGGAGCTGTTTTTT	CASRIPQGRQSNTGELFF
NA	TRBV3-1/TRBV3-2	TRBJ2-2	once	TGTGCCAGCAACAACCATCAGGGTTACACCGGGGAGCTGTTTTTT	CASNNHQGYTGELFF
NA	TRBV10-1	TRBJ1-1	NA	TGCGCCAGCAGTGAGTCAACGGGGAACACTGAAGCTTTCTTT	CASSESTGNTEAFF
NA	TRBV10-2	TRBJ1-4	NA	TGCGCCGGTAGGGGAGTCACAACTAATGAAAAACTGTTTTTT	CAGRGVTTNEKLFF
NA	TRBV30	TRBJ1-5	NA	TGTGCCTGGAGTGCGAATAGCAATCAGCCCCAGCATTTT	CAWSANSNQPQHF
TRBD1	TRBV5-1	TRBJ1-6	NA	TGCGCCAGCAGCTTGTACACAGGGGAGGATTCACCCCTCCACTTT	CASSLYTGEDSPLHF
TRBD1	TRBV6-5	TRBJ1-2	NA	TGTGCCAGCAGCAAACAGGGGGCTAGCCACTATGGCTACACCTTC	CASSKQGASHYGYTF
NA	TRBV5-1	TRBJ2-3	NA	TGCGCCAGCAGCTTGGGGACCAGGGCAGATACGCAGTATTTT	CASSLGTRADTQYF
TRBD1	TRBV15	TRBJ1-4	NA	TGTGCCACCGGGGGACAGACTAATGAAAAACTGTTTTTT	CATGGQTNEKLFF
TRBD1	TRBV6-4	TRBJ2-1	few	TGTGCCAGCAGTGAGGGGACAGGGGGCAATGAGCAGTTCTTC	CASSEGTGGNEQFF